This TCR beta chain was documented in a study of CD8+CD57+ T cells in acquired aplastic anemia (dated by TCRdb to 2017 to 2018). Regarding the complete study: On average, sorted CD4+ and CD8+ cells yielded 3 to 4 ug of extracted DNA, with a range of roughly 0.18 to 27.4 ug. An average of roughly 10 million reads for CD4+ cells and 11 million to 12 million reads for CD8+ cells was obtained from healthy donor samples. General conclusions and limits of the study: About 30 CD8+ CDR3 sequences were found to be shared between patients and controls, but these sequences appeared to be highly expressed in patients and within the immunodominant clones of the patients. Between patients and healthy controls, no significant difference in CD8+ Simpson's diversity was found (P=0.060).

Genomic DNA was used as template for profiling of TCR beta VDJ combinations and CDR3 sequences. An Illumina HiSeq 2000 was used for TCR repertoire sequencing. Turning to the authors' computational methods: Repertoire assessment relied on Simpson's diversity index, CDR3 size and DJ length profiles, and TRBV/TRBJ rearrangement plots. The most abundant DNA sequence in the deep sequencing data was defined as the immunodominant clone. CDR3 amino acid sequences were screened for sharing across subjects and compared with published repertoires and the VDJdb database. TCRdb's own reprocessing of the public reads used fastp at Q25 and MiXCR and kept productive beta chains. Rows with a matching CDR3 protein are joined into one entry that keeps the most common DNA and genes. TCRdb's processing, not the authors', yielded these V and J calls. The sample includes around 180,000 distinct CDR3 sequences, with just under 65% observed a single time. Together, the top ten hold under 50% of the sample.

In regard to this clonotype: It has no known antigen specificity. No quality values exist for individual bases; no much larger clone is one base distant.

In the study, sorted CD4+ and CD8+ blood T cells from patients with severe aplastic anemia and from healthy subjects underwent deep sequencing of TCR repertoires. Ficoll-Paque density gradient centrifugation was used to isolate peripheral blood mononuclear cells. Before DNA extraction, CD4+ and CD8+ T cells were sorted with FACS or magnetic beads. This clonotype was obtained from a human donor in good health. The material sequenced was sorted CD4+, CD8+, or CD8+CD57+ T cells (not recorded which) from PBMCs.

The CDR3 reads CASALDRVSYEQYF. The nucleotides are TGTGCCAGCGCATTGGACAGGGTTTCCTACGAGCAGTACTTC. The sequence links TRBV7-2 to TRBJ2-7, with 8 bases aligning to TRBD1. The CDR3, cysteine through phenylalanine, is 14 amino acids long. Here the CDR3 DNA is all that survives: 42 bases in frame from base 1. CDR1 and CDR2 were assigned from the germline V gene as SGHTA and FQGNSA. Compared with germline, V lacks 8 bases and J lacks 1 base; bases without a gene match: 7.